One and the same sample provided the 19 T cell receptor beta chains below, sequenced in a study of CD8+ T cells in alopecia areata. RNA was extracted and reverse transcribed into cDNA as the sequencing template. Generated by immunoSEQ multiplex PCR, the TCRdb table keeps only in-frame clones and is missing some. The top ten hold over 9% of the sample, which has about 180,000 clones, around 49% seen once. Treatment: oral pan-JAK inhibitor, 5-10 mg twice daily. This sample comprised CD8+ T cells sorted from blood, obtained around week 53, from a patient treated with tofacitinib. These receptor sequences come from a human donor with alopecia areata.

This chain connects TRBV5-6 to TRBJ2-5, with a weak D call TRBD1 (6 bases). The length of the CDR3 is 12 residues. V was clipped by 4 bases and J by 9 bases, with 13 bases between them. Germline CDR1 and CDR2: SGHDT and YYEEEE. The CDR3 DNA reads TGTGCCAGCAGCCCCCCGAAGGGGGCCCAGTACTTC. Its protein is CASSPPKGAQYF.

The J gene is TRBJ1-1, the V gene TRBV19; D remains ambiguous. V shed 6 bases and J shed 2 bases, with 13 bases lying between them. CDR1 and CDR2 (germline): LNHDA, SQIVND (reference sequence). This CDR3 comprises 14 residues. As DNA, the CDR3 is TGTGCCAGTAGAGAGCAGGCAGGCAACACTGAAGCTTTCTTT. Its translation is CASREQAGNTEAFF.

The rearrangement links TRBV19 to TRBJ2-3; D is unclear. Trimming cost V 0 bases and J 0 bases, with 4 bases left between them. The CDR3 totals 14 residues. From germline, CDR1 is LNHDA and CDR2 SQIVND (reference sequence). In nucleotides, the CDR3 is TGTGCCAGTAGTATAGAGGTCAGCACAGATACGCAGTATTTT. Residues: CASSIEVSTDTQYF.

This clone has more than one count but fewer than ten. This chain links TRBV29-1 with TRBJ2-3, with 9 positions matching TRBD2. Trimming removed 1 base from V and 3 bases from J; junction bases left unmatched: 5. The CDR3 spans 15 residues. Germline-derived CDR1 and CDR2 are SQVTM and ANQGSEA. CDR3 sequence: CSVEGAGGPTDTQYF. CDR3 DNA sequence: TGCAGCGTTGAAGGTGCGGGGGGGCCGACAGATACGCAGTATTTT.

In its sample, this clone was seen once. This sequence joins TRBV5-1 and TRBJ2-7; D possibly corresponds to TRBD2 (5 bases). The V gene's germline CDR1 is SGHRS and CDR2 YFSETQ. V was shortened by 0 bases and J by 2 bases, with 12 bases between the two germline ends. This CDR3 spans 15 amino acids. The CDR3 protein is CASSLDVAPAYEQYF. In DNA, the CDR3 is TGCGCCAGCAGCTTGGACGTAGCGCCCGCCTACGAGCAGTACTTC.

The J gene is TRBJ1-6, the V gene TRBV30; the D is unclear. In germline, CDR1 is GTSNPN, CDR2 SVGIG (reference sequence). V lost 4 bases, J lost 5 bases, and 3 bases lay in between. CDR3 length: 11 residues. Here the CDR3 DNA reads TGTGCCTGGAACGATAATTCACCCCTCCACTTT. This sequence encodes CAWNDNSPLHF.

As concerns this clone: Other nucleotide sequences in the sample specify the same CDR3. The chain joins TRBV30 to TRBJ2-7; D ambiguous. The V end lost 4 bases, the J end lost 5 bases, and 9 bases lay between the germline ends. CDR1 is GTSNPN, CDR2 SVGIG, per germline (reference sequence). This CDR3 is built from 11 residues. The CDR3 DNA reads TGTGCCTGGACGACCGGCAACGAGCAGTACTTC. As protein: CAWTTGNEQYF.

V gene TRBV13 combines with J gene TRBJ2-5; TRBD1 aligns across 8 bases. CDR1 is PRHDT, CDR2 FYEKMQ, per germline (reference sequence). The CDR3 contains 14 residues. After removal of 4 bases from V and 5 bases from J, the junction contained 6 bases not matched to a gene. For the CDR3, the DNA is TGTGCCAGCAGCTCTAGGACAGGGTTCGAGACCCAGTACTTC. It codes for CASSSRTGFETQYF.

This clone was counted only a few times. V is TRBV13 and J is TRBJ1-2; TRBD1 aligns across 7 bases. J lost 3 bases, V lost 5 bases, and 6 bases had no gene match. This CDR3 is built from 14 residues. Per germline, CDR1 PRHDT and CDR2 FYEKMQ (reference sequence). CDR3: CASSGAGTDYGYTF. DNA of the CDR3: TGTGCCAGCAGCGGGGCCGGGACAGACTATGGCTACACCTTC. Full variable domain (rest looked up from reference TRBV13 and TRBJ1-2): AAGVIQSPRHLIKEKRETATLKCYPIPRHDTVYWYQQGPGQDPQFLISFYEKMQSDKGSIPDRFSAQQFSDYHSELNMSSLELGDSALYFCASSGAGTDYGYTFGSGTRLTVV.

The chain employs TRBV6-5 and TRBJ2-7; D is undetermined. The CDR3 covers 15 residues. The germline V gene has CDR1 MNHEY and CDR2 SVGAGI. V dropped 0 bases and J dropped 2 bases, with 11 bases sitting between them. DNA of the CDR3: TGTGCCAGCAGTTACTCGGTAGATTCCGCCTACGAGCAGTACTTC. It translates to CASSYSVDSAYEQYF.

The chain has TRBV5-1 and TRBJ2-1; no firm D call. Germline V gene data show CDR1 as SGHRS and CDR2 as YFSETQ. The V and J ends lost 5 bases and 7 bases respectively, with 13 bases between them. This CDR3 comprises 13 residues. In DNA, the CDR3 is TGCGCCAGCAGTCCTATTCTTGGGAATGAGCAGTTCTTC. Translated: CASSPILGNEQFF.

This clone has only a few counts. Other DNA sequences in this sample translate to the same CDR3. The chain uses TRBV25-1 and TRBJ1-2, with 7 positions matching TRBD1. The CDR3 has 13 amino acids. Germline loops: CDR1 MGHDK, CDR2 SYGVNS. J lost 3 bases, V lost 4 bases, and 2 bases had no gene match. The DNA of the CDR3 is TGTGCCAGCAGTGCCGGACAGGACTATGGCTACACCTTC. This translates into CASSAGQDYGYTF.

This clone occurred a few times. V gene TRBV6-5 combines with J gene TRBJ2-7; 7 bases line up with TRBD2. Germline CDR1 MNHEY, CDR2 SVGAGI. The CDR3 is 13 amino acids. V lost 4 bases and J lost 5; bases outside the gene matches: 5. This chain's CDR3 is CASSWTSSHEQYF. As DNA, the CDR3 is TGTGCCAGCAGTTGGACTAGTTCCCACGAGCAGTACTTC.

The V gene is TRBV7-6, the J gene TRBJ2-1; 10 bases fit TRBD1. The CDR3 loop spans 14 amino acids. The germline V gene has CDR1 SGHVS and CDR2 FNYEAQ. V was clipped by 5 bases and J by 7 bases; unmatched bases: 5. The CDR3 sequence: CASSPDRGLNEQFF. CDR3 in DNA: TGTGCCAGCAGCCCAGACAGGGGGCTAAATGAGCAGTTCTTC. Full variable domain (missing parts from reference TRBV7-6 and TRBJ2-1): GAGVSQSPRYKVTKRGQDVALRCDPISGHVSLYWYRQALGQGPEFLTYFNYEAQQDKSGLPNDRFSAERPEGSISTLTIQRTEQRDSAMYRCASSPDRGLNEQFFGPGTRLTVL.

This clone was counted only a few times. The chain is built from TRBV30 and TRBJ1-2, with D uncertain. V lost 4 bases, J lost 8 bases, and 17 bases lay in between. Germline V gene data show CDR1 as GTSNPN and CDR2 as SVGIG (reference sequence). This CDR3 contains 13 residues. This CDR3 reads CAWTRLSDGGYTF. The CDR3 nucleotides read TGTGCCTGGACCCGGCTCTCGGACGGGGGCTACACCTTC.

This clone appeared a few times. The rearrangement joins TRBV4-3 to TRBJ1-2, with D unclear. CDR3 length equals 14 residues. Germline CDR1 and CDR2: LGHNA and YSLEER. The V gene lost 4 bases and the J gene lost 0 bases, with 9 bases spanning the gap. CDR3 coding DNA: TGCGCCAGCAGCCCAACAGACGCTAACTATGGCTACACCTTC. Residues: CASSPTDANYGYTF.

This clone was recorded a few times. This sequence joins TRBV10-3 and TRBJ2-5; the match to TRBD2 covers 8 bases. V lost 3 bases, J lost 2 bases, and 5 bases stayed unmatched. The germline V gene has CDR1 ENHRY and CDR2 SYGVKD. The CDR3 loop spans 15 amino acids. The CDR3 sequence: CAISEEAGEQETQYF. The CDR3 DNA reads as TGTGCCATCAGTGAAGAAGCGGGGGAACAAGAGACCCAGTACTTC.

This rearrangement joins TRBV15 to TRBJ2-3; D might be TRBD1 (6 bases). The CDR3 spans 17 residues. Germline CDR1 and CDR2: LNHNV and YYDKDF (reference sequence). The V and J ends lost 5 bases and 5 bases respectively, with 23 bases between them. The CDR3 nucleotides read TGTGCCACCAGCCTTTCCGGACAGTCCCTTGGGGGAGATACGCAGTATTTT. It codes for CATSLSGQSLGGDTQYF.

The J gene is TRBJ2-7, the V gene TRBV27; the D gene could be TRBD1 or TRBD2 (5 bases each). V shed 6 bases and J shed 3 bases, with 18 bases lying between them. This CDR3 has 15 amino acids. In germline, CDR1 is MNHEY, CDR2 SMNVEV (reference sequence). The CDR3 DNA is TGTGCCAGCAGCCCTCCCGGGACCGGGTTCTACGAGCAGTACTTC. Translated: CASSPPGTGFYEQYF.